Given below is one TCR beta chain in context. This clone's antigen is unknown. Base qualities were left out, and no much larger clone turns up one base away. This sample stems from a study of blood T cell repertoires in COVID-19 (dated by TCRdb to the early 2020s). Study-level background: Samples from collaborators originated in the United States, Italy and Spain and spanned both the acute and convalescent phases of COVID-19. The sample metadata nearly always contained a de-identified subject ID, COVID-19 status, age in years and sex. The prospective study material was composed of cDNA or gDNA derived from T cells, B-cell-depleted T cells, or PBMCs. The dataset comprised deeply sampled blood TCRbeta repertoires from subjects exposed to, actively infected with, or recovered from COVID-19. The samples were drawn from the first 160 participants of the ongoing ImmuneRACE study and from some 1,300 subjects provided by 6 global collaborators. Where HLA class I and class II types were available, the types were taken from metadata supplied by the sample provider, not from assay-based typing. The repertoires were released in a freely available public database intended as a resource for research on the immune response to SARS-CoV-2. Findings and caveats that apply to the study as a whole: The quantity of clinical and demographic metadata differed by source and by participant and was supplied without curation.

A second Seattle source provided samples from volunteer blood donors who had recovered from COVID-19. Each collaborating institution followed its own protocols to collect whole blood in K2EDTA tubes. For TCRbeta analysis, collaborator samples were shipped as frozen whole blood, as isolated PBMCs, or as DNA extracted from either sample type. V sheds 8 bases and J sheds 0 bases, leaving 17 bases between their ends. Per the germline V gene (reference sequence), LNHDA is the CDR1 and SQIVND is the CDR2. The CDR3 contains 16 residues, cysteine and phenylalanine counted. Only the CDR3 DNA is retained, 48 bases long and in frame from the first base. The immunoSEQ Assay, a bias-controlled multiplex PCR, was used to amplify TCRbeta CDR3 regions from genomic DNA. The authors' pipeline ran thus. Within the assay, amplification of reference gene primers was used to estimate how many nucleated cells each sample contained. To quantify the absolute abundance of each unique TCRbeta CDR3 rearrangement, sequence reads were collapsed and filtered. For each sample, productive Simpson clonality was calculated as the square root of Simpson's diversity index across productive rearrangements. Entries here come from immuneACCESS through TCRdb and include only in-frame sequences with V and J called. Some clones fail to appear in such tables; in the studies checked, an unresolved V gene covers under half of the shortfall, and the cause of the remainder is unknown. The V and J calls and clone size come from that table; D and trimming were worked out from the DNA. This sample is represented by about 300,000 clones; 70% to 90% of them were singletons. The biggest ten clones account for approximately 7.2% of the sample.

Sequencing used peripheral blood. The receptor comes from a woman aged 25 to 39 who had recovered from COVID-19. The chain was built from TRBV19 and TRBJ1-5; no D segment can be confidently identified. The CDR3 protein sequence reads: CASAAGVGYSNQPQHF. Read as DNA, the sequence is TGTGCCAGTGCCGCGGGAGTGGGGTATAGCAATCAGCCCCAGCATTTT.